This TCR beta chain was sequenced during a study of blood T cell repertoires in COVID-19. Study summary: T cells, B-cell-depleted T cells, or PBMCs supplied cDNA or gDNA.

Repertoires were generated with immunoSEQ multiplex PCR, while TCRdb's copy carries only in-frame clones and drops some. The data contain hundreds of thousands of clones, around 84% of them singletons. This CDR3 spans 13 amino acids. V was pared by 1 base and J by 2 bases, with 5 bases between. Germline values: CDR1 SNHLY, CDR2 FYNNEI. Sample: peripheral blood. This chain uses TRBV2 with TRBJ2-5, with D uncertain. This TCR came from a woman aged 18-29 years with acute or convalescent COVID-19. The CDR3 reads CASSEVRQETQYF. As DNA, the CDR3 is TGTGCCAGCAGTGAAGTACGGCAAGAGACCCAGTACTTC. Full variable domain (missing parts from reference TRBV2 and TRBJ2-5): EPEVTQTPSHQVTQMGQEVILRCVPISNHLYFYWYRQILGQKVEFLVSFYNNEISEKSEIFDDQFSVERPDGSNFTLKIRSTKLEDSAMYFCASSEVRQETQYFGPGTRLLVL.